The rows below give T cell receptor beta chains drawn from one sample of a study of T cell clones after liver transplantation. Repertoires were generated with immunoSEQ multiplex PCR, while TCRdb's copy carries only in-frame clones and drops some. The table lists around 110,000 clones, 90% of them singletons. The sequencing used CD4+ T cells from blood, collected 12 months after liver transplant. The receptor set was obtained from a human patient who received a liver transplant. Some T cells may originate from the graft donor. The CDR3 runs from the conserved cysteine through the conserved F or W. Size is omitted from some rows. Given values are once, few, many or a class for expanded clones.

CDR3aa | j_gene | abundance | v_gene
CASRAFSTDTQYF | TRBJ2-3 | . | TRBV13
CASSPRPGTGGDTQYF | TRBJ2-3 | once | TRBV6-4
CASSITPSGAQGNGYTF | TRBJ1-2 | few | TRBV19
CASMRSRDRVANYGYTF | TRBJ1-2 | . | TRBV27
CSTRGSQETQYF | TRBJ2-5 | . | TRBV29-1
CASSLQGWGETQYF | TRBJ2-5 | . | TRBV9
CASSLDRSYEQYF | TRBJ2-7 | . | TRBV5-6
CASRSNQPQHF | TRBJ1-5 | once | TRBV6-1
CASSIEGNSPLHF | TRBJ1-6 | . | TRBV19
CASSFLLRAQWPQHF | TRBJ1-5 | . | TRBV7-2
CASSLRAGEQTQYF | TRBJ2-5 | . | TRBV7-2
CASSLGRGMNTEAFF | TRBJ1-1 | once | TRBV7-3
CASSPRDRDSAGELFF | TRBJ2-2 | . | TRBV11-3
CASSSSGAETQYF | TRBJ2-5 | . | TRBV7-6
CSVVLRIGQPDSGANVLTF | TRBJ2-6 | once | TRBV29-1
CASSRTSGTGMYEQYF | TRBJ2-7 | . | TRBV19
CASSLELRGTYYGYTF | TRBJ1-2 | . | TRBV5-1
CASSAGQGGYGYTF | TRBJ1-2 | once | TRBV28
CASRGQANTEAFF | TRBJ1-1 | . | TRBV19
CASSLIEWAHPPGQGAEGEAFF | TRBJ1-1 | . | TRBV28
CAGMTSGTTDTQYF | TRBJ2-3 | . | TRBV30
CASSPDRTSTDTQYF | TRBJ2-3 | . | TRBV28
CASSPDRDKNIQYF | TRBJ2-4 | . | TRBV7-2
CASSGGGWAFF | TRBJ1-1 | . | TRBV5-1
CASSPISGTEQFF | TRBJ2-1 | . | TRBV18
CASSLAGTPDYGYTF | TRBJ1-2 | . | TRBV7-6
CASSARGESSYNEQFF | TRBJ2-1 | few | TRBV9
CASSPLGAHTGGEKLFF | TRBJ1-4 | . | TRBV11-2
CASSMDRGDEQFF | TRBJ2-1 | once | TRBV11-1
CASSERWAVYYGYTF | TRBJ1-2 | . | TRBV6-1
CASSSPGQGEDTQYF | TRBJ2-3 | . | TRBV5-6
CASSVDARGTGELFF | TRBJ2-2 | few | TRBV9
CASGSQGALNTEAFF | TRBJ1-1 | . | TRBV6-6
CASSGTVGNTIYF | TRBJ1-3 | . | TRBV2
CASSLVWDRSYEQYF | TRBJ2-7 | . | TRBV7-2
CAIARGTEAFF | TRBJ1-1 | . | TRBV6-5